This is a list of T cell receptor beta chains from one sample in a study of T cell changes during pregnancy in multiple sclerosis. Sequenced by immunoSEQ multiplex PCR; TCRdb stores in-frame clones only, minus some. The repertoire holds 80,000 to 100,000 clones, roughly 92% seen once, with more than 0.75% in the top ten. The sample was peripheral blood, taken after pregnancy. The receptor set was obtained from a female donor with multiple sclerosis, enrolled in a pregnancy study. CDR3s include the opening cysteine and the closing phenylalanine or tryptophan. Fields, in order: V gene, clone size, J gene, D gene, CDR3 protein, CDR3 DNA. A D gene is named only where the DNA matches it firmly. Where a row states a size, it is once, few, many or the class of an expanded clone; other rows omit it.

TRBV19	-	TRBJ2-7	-	CASSIVGSTYEQYF	TGTGCCAGTAGTATAGTGGGCTCCACCTACGAGCAGTACTTC
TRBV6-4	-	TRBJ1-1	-	CASSGAVSVATEAFF	TGTGCCAGCAGTGGGGCCGTATCGGTTGCCACTGAAGCTTTCTTT
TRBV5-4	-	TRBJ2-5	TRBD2	CASSLAGRQETQYF	TGTGCCAGCAGCCTAGCGGGAAGGCAAGAGACCCAGTACTTC
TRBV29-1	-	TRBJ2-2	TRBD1	CSVEVWTGSAGELFF	TGCAGCGTTGAGGTTTGGACAGGGAGCGCCGGGGAGCTGTTTTTT
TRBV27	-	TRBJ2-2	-	CASSFRPANTGELFF	TGTGCCAGCAGTTTCCGTCCAGCGAACACCGGGGAGCTGTTTTTT
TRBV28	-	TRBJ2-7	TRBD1	CASSLPTGDSYEQYF	TGTGCCAGCAGTTTGCCGACAGGGGACTCCTACGAGCAGTACTTC
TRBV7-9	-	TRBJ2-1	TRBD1	CASSSTQGQGYNEQFF	TGTGCCAGCAGCTCAACCCAGGGACAGGGGTACAATGAGCAGTTCTTC
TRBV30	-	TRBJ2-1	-	CAWSAFSGSYNEQFF	TGTGCCTGGAGCGCTTTTAGTGGCTCCTACAATGAGCAGTTCTTC
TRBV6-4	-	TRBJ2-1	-	CASSESAHNEQFF	TGTGCCAGCAGTGAAAGCGCTCACAATGAGCAGTTCTTC
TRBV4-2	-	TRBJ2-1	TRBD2	CASSQGGGVTYNEQFF	TGTGCCAGCAGCCAAGGGGGAGGGGTCACCTACAATGAGCAGTTCTTC
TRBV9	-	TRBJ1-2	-	CASSVDRGGYTF	TGTGCCAGCAGCGTAGATCGAGGTGGCTACACCTTC
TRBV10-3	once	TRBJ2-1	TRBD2	CAIRGLAVEQFF	TGTGCCATCAGGGGACTAGCGGTTGAGCAGTTCTTC
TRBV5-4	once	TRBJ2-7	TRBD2	CASSLAGGREQYF	TGTGCCAGCAGCCTAGCGGGAGGTCGAGAGCAGTACTTC
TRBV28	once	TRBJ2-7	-	CASISSESYEQYF	TGTGCCAGCATCTCTAGCGAGTCTTACGAGCAGTACTTC
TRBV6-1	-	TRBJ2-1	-	CASSEVSVAGAGEQFF	TGTGCCAGCAGTGAAGTCTCGGTGGCAGGGGCGGGTGAGCAGTTCTTC
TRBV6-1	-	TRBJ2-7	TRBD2	CASIRTSGREQYF	TGTGCCAGCATCCGGACTAGCGGGCGCGAGCAGTACTTC
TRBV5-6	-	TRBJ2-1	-	CASSDKPWSSYNEQFF	TGTGCCAGCAGCGATAAACCTTGGAGCTCCTACAATGAGCAGTTCTTC
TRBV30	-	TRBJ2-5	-	CAWSVLLHNNAQYF	TGTGCCTGGAGTGTACTACTCCACAATAATGCCCAGTACTTC
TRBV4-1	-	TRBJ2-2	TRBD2	CASSPGGNTGELFF	TGCGCCAGCAGCCCGGGGGGGAACACCGGGGAGCTGTTTTTT
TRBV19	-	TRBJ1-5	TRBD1	CASSVDRGPNQPQHF	TGTGCCAGTAGTGTTGACAGGGGACCCAATCAGCCCCAGCATTTT
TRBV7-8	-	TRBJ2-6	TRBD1	CASSKRQGAGGANVLTF	TGTGCCAGCAGCAAAAGACAGGGGGCGGGCGGGGCCAACGTCCTGACTTTC